The 18 T cell receptor beta chains presented below share a single source sample, sequenced in a study of T-cell memory formation after mild COVID-19. A single record per CDR3 protein comes from TCRdb applying MiXCR to the 5' RACE reads. The sample yields under 85,000 distinct CDR3 sequences, approximately 15% seen once. Sequencing was performed on PBMCs or a T cell subset sorted from them (not recorded which). Receptor source: an adult woman who had mild COVID-19 (a few samples of this study predate the infection). Cell type and time point are not known.

In this sample, this clonotype turned up a few times. The V gene is TRBV6-2 or TRBV6-3, the J gene TRBJ2-3; 9 bases align to TRBD1. J lost 4 bases, V lost 5 bases, and 10 bases had no gene match. The V gene's germline CDR1 is MNHEY and CDR2 SVGEGT. CDR3 size: 16 residues. The DNA of the CDR3 is TGTGCCAGCAGTGATGTCGCGGGACAGGGAGCAGATACGCAGTATTTT. It yields the protein CASSDVAGQGADTQYF.

This clonotype was counted a few times. The chain is built from TRBV23-1 and TRBJ2-7, with 8 bases identical to TRBD1. TRBV23-1 is an open reading frame, and its role is uncertain. The CDR3 is 18 residues long. V lost 0 bases, J lost 2 bases, and 12 bases stayed unmatched. DNA of the CDR3: TGCGCCAGCAGTCAATCTGGTATTCGGACAGGGAGTCCCTACGAGCAGTACTTC. Its translation: CASSQSGIRTGSPYEQYF.

This sequence joins TRBV20-1 and TRBJ2-7; the D gene is possibly TRBD1 (5 bases). V lost 0 bases to trimming and J lost 5 bases, with 14 bases between them. Germline values: CDR1 DFQATT, CDR2 SNEGSKA (reference sequence). CDR3 length equals 14 residues. The CDR3 here is CSARDAWQGNEQYF. The CDR3 DNA reads as TGCAGTGCTAGAGATGCGTGGCAGGGTAACGAGCAGTACTTC.

This clonotype showed up just a few times. The chain uses TRBV27 and TRBJ2-1; TRBD1 matches at 10 bases. J lost 8 bases, V lost 5 bases, and 12 bases had no gene match. The CDR3 consists of 16 residues. The germline gives CDR1 MNHEY, CDR2 SMNVEV (reference sequence). CDR3 protein: CASSPHPGQGTHEQFF. DNA for the CDR3: TGTGCCAGCAGTCCCCACCCGGGACAGGGGACCCATGAGCAGTTCTTC.

This clonotype was detected a few times. This rearrangement joins TRBV7-6 to TRBJ1-5; D not certain. This CDR3 comprises 12 residues. The V gene lost 0 bases and the J gene lost 4 bases, with 1 base spanning the gap. The V gene's germline CDR1 is SGHVS and CDR2 FNYEAQ. The CDR3 sequence is CASSLANQPQHF. In DNA, the CDR3 is TGTGCCAGCAGCTTAGCGAATCAGCCCCAGCATTTT.

The chain recombines TRBV5-6 with TRBJ2-7; D gene uncertain. Trimming left V 2 bases short and J 2 bases short, with 11 bases between. The CDR3 sequence is 14 residues long. Germline values: CDR1 SGHDT, CDR2 YYEEEE. The CDR3 region has the DNA TGTGCCAGCAGCTTTCAAGGGAAACCCTACGAGCAGTACTTC. Its translation is CASSFQGKPYEQYF. The entire variable domain, with the rest obtained from reference TRBV5-6 and TRBJ2-7, is as follows: DAGVTQSPTHLIKTRGQQVTLRCSPKSGHDTVSWYQQALGQGPQFIFQYYEEEERQRGNFPDRFSGHQFPNYSSELNVNALLLGDSALYLCASSFQGKPYEQYFGPGTRLTVT.

Sample share makes this clonotype medium-sized. This chain uses TRBV7-9 with TRBJ2-1; 10 bases line up with TRBD2. CDR1 is SEHNR and CDR2 is FQNEAQ in the germline V gene (reference sequence). V was pared by 1 base and J by 7 bases, with 7 bases of the junction left unmatched. The CDR3 is 16 residues long. CDR3 sequence (DNA): TGTGCCAGCAGCTTAGGGGCTAGCGGGAGTAGGAATGAGCAGTTCTTC. It specifies CASSLGASGSRNEQFF.

This chain links TRBV7-2 with TRBJ2-1; 12 bases align to TRBD2. Unmatched junction bases numbered 11, after V lost 2 bases and J lost 3 bases. The germline V gene encodes CDR1 SGHTA and CDR2 FQGNSA. The CDR3 runs to 19 residues. CDR3 residues: CASSLFSPSGRADYNEQFF. The CDR3 bases are TGTGCCAGCAGCTTATTCTCCCCTAGCGGGAGGGCCGACTACAATGAGCAGTTCTTC.

The chain employs TRBV7-8 and TRBJ2-2; TRBD2 agrees at 9 bases. The ends lost 1 base at V and 2 bases at J; junction bases unmatched: 5. The CDR3 loop spans 17 amino acids. Germline V gene sequence: CDR1 SGHVS, CDR2 FQNEAQ. This CDR3 is CASSLEAGGSNTGELFF. The CDR3 DNA is TGTGCCAGCAGCTTAGAAGCGGGGGGCTCTAACACCGGGGAGCTGTTTTTT.

This clonotype appeared a few times. The J gene is TRBJ2-1, the V gene TRBV6-2 or TRBV6-3; 13 positions agree with TRBD2. The CDR3 length is 20 residues. J lost 7 bases, V lost 6 bases, and 21 bases had no gene match. Germline V gene lookup returns CDR1 MNHEY and CDR2 SVGEGT. In DNA form, the CDR3 reads TGTGCCAGCAGCCACTCGGGGGGACGACTAGCGGGAGGTTTTTCAAATGAGCAGTTCTTC. As protein: CASSHSGGRLAGGFSNEQFF.

This clonotype was observed a few times. The gene calls are TRBV6-1 and TRBJ2-1; no firm D call. Germline assignment: CDR1 MNHNS and CDR2 SASEGT. The CDR3 has 16 amino acids. The ends were cut back, 2 bases at V and 0 bases at J, with 11 bases in the middle. CDR3 protein: CASSESQLNSYNEQFF. CDR3 DNA: TGTGCCAGCAGTGAATCCCAGCTTAACTCCTACAATGAGCAGTTCTTC.

A few counts support this clonotype. The V gene is TRBV5-1, the J gene TRBJ2-1, with a weak D call TRBD1 (6 bases). The CDR3 sequence is 14 residues long. Germline V gives CDR1 SGHRS, CDR2 YFSETQ. Trimming shortened V by 3 bases and J by 7 bases, and 14 bases separated the two germline ends. The CDR3 here is CASSYLGQGNEQFF. The CDR3 region has the DNA TGCGCCAGCAGCTACTTGGGCCAGGGGAATGAGCAGTTCTTC.

The chain is built from TRBV5-1 and TRBJ2-3, with 7 nucleotides matching TRBD1. The CDR3 has 17 residues. V lost 7 bases and J lost 2; bases outside the gene matches: 16. Per germline, CDR1 SGHRS and CDR2 YFSETQ. The CDR3 is CASFKGASRAPTDTQYF. CDR3 coding DNA: TGCGCCAGCTTCAAGGGGGCCTCTCGAGCACCCACAGATACGCAGTATTTT.

This clonotype was seen a handful of times. The chain is built from TRBV19 and TRBJ2-1, with 12 bases that match TRBD2. Unmatched junction bases numbered 5, after V lost 3 bases and J lost 8 bases. CDR3 length: 15 amino acids. The germline gives CDR1 LNHDA, CDR2 SQIVND (reference sequence). The CDR3 spells CASSILTSGGDEQFF. The CDR3 bases are TGTGCCAGTAGTATCTTGACTAGCGGGGGAGATGAGCAGTTCTTC.

In this sample, this clonotype turned up a few times. This rearrangement joins TRBV7-9 to TRBJ2-3; D uncertain. CDR1 and CDR2 (germline): SEHNR, FQNEAQ (reference sequence). V gave up 5 bases and J gave up 0 bases, with 9 bases separating them. The CDR3 consists of 14 residues. CDR3 nucleotide sequence: TGTGCCAGCAGCCCAAGAGAGAGCACAGATACGCAGTATTTT. Translation gives CASSPRESTDTQYF.

This clonotype has a handful of counts. The chain couples TRBV7-6 to TRBJ2-1; tentatively, D is TRBD2 (6 bases). Germline CDR1 is SGHVS and CDR2 is FNYEAQ. V lost 0 bases, J lost 5 bases, and 17 bases lay in between. The CDR3 runs to 17 residues. The CDR3, as DNA: TGTGCCAGCAGCTTAGCGTCGGAGGGCCCTCCCCACAATGAGCAGTTCTTC. This codes for CASSLASEGPPHNEQFF.

The chain carries TRBV6-2 or TRBV6-3 and TRBJ2-1, with unresolved D. Trimming took off 0 bases at V and 1 base at J, with 7 bases between the two ends. CDR1 MNHEY and CDR2 SVGEGT come from the germline V gene. The CDR3 totals 15 residues. The CDR3 here is CASSYSLGSYNEQFF. The CDR3 DNA sequence: TGTGCCAGCAGTTACTCGCTTGGATCCTACAATGAGCAGTTCTTC.

The rearrangement joins TRBV5-1 to TRBJ2-1; the D is unclear. The germline V gene has CDR1 SGHRS and CDR2 YFSETQ. V gave up 4 bases and J gave up 7 bases, with 12 bases separating them. This CDR3 region has 13 residues. Written as DNA, the CDR3 is TGCGCCAGCAGCCCCCCGACGCTGAATGAGCAGTTCTTC. It translates to CASSPPTLNEQFF.